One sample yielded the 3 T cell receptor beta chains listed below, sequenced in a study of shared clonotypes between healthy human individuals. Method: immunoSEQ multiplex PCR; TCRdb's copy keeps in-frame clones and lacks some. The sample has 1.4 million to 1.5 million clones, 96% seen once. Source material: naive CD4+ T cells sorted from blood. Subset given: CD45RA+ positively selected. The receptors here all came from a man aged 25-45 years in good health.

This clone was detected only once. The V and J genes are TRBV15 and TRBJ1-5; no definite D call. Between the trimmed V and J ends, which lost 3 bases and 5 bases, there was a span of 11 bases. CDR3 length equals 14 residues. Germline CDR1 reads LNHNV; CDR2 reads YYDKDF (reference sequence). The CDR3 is CATSSFGRHQPQHF. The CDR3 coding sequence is TGTGCCACCAGCAGCTTCGGGAGACATCAGCCCCAGCATTTT.

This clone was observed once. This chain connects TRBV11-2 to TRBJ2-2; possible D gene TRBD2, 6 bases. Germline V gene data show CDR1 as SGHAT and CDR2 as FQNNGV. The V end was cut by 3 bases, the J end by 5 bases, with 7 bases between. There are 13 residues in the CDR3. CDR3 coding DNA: TGTGCCAGCAGCTTCCGGGAGACCGGGGAGCTGTTTTTT. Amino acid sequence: CASSFRETGELFF.

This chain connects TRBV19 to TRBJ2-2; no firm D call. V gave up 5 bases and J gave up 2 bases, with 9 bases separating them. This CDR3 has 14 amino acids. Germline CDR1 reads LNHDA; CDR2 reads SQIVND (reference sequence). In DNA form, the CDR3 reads TGTGCCAGTAGTCCGGGCCCAAACACCGGGGAGCTGTTTTTT. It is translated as CASSPGPNTGELFF.